What follows describes a single T cell receptor (beta chain). The source of the sample is a study of T cell responses to AZD1222 COVID-19 vaccine. The CDR3 is made up of 21 amino acids. CDR1 is KGHSH, CDR2 LQKENI, per germline. Trimming pared 3 bases from V and 0 bases from J, leaving 24 bases between. Some clones are missing from TCRdb's copy, which holds only in-frame ones; the method was immunoSEQ multiplex PCR. The repertoire has under 200,000 clones, around 90% of them found once; the top ten carry about 3.5%. The chain is built from TRBV18 and TRBJ2-6; maybe TRBD2 (5 bases). Sequenced material: peripheral blood, taken 28 days after the second dose of the MenACWY control vaccine. This receptor was taken from an adult who received the MenACWY meningococcal vaccine as a control. CDR3 sequence reads: CASSPERTSADAFSGANVLTF. The CDR3, as DNA: TGTGCCAGCTCACCGGAAAGGACTTCCGCGGATGCGTTCTCTGGGGCCAACGTCCTGACTTTC.